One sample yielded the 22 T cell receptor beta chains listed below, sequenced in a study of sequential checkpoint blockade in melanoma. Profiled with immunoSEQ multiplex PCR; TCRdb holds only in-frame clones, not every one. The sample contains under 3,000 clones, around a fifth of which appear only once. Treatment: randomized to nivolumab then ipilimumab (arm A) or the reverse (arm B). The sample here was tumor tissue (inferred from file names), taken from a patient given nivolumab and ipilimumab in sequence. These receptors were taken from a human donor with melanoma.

The CDR3 protein is CAWSVGRTFNSGANVLTF. The CDR3 DNA sequence: TGTGCCTGGAGTGTAGGAAGAACCTTCAATTCTGGGGCCAACGTCCTGACTTTC. The chain joins TRBV30 to TRBJ2-6; no reliable D call. Germline CDR1 is GTSNPN and CDR2 is SVGIG (reference sequence). The CDR3 consists of 18 residues. Trimming took off 0 bases at V and 1 base at J, with 16 bases between the two ends.

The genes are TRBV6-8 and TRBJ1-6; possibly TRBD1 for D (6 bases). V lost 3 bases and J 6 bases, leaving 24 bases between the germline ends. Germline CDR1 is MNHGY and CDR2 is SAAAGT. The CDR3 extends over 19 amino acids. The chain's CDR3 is CASSYGAPYQSGANSPLHF. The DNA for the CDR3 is TGTGCCAGCAGTTATGGAGCACCGTATCAGTCAGGGGCTAATTCACCCCTCCACTTT.

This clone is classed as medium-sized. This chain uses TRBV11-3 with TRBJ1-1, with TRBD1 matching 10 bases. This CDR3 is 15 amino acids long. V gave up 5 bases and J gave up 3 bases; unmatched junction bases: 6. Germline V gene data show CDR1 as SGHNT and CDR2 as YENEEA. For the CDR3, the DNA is TGTGCCAGCAGCGTGGCGGGACAGGGGCACACTGAAGCTTTCTTT. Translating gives CASSVAGQGHTEAFF.

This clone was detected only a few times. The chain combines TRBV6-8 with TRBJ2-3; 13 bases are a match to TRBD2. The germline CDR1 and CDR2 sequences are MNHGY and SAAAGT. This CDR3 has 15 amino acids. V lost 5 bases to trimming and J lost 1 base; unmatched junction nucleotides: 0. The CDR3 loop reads CASSGLAGGTDTQYF. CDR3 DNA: TGTGCCAGCAGTGGACTAGCGGGAGGCACAGATACGCAGTATTTT.

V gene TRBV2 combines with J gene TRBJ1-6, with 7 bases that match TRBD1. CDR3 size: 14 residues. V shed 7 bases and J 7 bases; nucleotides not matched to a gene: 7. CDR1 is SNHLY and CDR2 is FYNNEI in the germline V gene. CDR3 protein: CASNSQGGNSPLHF. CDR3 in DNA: TGTGCCAGCAATTCCCAGGGGGGAAATTCACCCCTCCACTTT.

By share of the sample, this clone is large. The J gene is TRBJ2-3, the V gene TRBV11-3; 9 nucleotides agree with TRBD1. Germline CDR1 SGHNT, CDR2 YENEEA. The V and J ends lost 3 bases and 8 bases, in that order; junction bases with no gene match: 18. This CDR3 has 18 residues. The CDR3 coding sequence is TGTGCCAGCAGCTTGAATGTAGGCGGGACAGGGATTTCTCCTACGCAGTATTTT. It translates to CASSLNVGGTGISPTQYF.

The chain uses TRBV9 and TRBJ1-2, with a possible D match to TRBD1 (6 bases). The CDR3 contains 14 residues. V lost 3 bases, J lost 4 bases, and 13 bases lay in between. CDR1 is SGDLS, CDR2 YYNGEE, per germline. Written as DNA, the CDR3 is TGTGCCAGCAGCGACCGGACAGCGCGCTATGGCTACACCTTC. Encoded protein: CASSDRTARYGYTF.

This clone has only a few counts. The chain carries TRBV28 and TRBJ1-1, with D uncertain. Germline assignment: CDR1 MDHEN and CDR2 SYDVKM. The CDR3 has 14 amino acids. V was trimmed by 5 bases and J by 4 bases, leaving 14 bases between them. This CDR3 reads CASSPALVGTEAFF. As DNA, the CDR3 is TGTGCCAGCAGTCCCGCTCTAGTGGGCACTGAAGCTTTCTTT. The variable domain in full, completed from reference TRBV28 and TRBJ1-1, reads DVKVTQSSRYLVKRTGEKVFLECVQDMDHENMFWYRQDPGLGLRLIYFSYDVKMKEKGDIPEGYSVSREKKERFSLILESASTNQTSMYLCASSPALVGTEAFFGQGTRLTVV.

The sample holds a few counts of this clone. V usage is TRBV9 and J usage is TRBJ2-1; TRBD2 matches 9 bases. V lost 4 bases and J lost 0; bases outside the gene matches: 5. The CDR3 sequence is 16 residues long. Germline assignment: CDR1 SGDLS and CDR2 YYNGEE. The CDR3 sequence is CASSPRSGSSYNEQFF. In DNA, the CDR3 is TGTGCCAGCAGCCCTCGTAGCGGGAGCTCCTACAATGAGCAGTTCTTC. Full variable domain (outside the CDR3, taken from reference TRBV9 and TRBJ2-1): DSGVTQTPKHLITATGQRVTLRCSPRSGDLSVYWYQQSLDQGLQFLIQYYNGEERAKGNILERFSAQQFPDLHSELNLSSLELGDSALYFCASSPRSGSSYNEQFFGPGTRLTVL.

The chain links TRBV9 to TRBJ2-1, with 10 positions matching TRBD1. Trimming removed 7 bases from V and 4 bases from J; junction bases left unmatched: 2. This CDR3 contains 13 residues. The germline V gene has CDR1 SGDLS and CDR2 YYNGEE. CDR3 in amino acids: CASGQGGYNEQFF. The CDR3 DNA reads TGTGCCAGCGGACAGGGGGGATACAATGAGCAGTTCTTC.

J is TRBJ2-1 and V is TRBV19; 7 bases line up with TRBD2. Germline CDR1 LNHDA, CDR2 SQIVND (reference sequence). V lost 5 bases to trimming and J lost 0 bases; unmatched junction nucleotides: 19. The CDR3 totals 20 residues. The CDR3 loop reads CASSALHYVGRESSYNEQFF. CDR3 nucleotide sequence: TGTGCCAGTAGTGCCCTCCACTACGTGGGGCGGGAGAGCTCCTACAATGAGCAGTTCTTC.

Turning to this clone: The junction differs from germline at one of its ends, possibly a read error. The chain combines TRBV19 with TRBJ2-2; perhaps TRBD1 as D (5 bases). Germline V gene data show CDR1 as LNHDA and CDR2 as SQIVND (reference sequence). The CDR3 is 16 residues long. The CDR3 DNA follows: TGTGCCAGTAGTTTAGAAAGGGGATCGAACACCGGGGAGCTGTTTTTT. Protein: CASSLERGSNTGELFF.

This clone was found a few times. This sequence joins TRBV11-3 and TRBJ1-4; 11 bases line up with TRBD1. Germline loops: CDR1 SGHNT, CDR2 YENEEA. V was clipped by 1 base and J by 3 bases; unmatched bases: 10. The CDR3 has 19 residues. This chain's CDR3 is CASSLGPGQGARANEKLFF. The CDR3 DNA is TGTGCCAGCAGCTTAGGGCCAGGACAGGGGGCGCGAGCTAATGAAAAACTGTTTTTT.

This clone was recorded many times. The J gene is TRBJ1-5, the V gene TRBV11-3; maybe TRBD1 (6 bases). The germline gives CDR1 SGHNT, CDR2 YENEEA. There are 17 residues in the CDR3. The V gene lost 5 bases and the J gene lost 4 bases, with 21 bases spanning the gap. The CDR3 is CASSLGRGARRNQPQHF. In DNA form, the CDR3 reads TGTGCCAGCAGCCTAGGGCGGGGGGCGCGGAGGAATCAGCCCCAGCATTTT.

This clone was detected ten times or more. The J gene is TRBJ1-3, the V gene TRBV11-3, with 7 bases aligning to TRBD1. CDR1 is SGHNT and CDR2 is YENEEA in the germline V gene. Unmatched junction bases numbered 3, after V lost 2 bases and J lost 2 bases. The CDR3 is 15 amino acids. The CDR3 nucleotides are TGTGCCAGCAGCTTATCAGGGACAGCTGGAAACACCATATATTTT. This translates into CASSLSGTAGNTIYF.

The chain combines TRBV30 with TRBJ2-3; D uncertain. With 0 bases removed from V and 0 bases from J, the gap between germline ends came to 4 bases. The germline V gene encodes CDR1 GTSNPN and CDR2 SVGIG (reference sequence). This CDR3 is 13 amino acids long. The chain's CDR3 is CAWSVRSTDTQYF. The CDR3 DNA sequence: TGTGCCTGGAGTGTACGGAGCACAGATACGCAGTATTTT.

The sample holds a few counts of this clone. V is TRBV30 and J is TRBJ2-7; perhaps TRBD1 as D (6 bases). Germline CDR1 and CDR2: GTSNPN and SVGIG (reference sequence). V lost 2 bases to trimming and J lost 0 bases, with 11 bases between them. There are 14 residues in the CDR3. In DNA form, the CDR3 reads TGTGCCTGGAGTCTCTTGGGGGCCTCCTACGAGCAGTACTTC. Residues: CAWSLLGASYEQYF.

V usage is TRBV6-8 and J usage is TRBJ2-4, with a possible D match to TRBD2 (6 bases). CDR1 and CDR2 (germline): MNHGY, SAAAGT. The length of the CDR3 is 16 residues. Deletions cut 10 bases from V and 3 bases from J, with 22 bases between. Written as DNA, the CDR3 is TGTGCCATCGCCCCGGAGGGGACGCAGGGCAAAAACATTCAGTACTTC. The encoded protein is CAIAPEGTQGKNIQYF.

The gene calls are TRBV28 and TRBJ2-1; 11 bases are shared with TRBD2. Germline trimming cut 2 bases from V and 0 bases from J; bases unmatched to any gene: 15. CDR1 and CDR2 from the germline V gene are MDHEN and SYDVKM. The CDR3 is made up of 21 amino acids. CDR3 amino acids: CASSLPPGLAELSSSYNEQFF. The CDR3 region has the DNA TGTGCCAGCAGTTTACCACCGGGACTAGCGGAGCTATCGAGCTCCTACAATGAGCAGTTCTTC.

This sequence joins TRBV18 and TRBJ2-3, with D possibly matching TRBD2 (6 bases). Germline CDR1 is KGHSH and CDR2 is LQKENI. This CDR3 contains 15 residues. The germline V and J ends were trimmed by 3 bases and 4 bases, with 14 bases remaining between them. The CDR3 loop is CASSPGRTTSDTQYF. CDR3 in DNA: TGTGCCAGCTCACCCGGGCGGACTACATCAGATACGCAGTATTTT.

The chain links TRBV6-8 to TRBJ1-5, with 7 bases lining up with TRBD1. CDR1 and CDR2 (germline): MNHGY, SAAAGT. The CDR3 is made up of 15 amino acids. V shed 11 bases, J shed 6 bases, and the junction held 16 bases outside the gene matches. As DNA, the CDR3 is TGTGCCGGATCCGCCGAGGAGGGGGCGGGTCAGCCCCAGCATTTT. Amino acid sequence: CAGSAEEGAGQPQHF.

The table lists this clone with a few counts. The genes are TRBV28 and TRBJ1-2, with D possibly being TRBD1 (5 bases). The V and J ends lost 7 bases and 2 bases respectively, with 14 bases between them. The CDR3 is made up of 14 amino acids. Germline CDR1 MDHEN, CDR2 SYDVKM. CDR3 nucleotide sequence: TGTGCCAGCACCAAATGGGGGAGCAACTATGGCTACACCTTC. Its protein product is CASTKWGSNYGYTF.